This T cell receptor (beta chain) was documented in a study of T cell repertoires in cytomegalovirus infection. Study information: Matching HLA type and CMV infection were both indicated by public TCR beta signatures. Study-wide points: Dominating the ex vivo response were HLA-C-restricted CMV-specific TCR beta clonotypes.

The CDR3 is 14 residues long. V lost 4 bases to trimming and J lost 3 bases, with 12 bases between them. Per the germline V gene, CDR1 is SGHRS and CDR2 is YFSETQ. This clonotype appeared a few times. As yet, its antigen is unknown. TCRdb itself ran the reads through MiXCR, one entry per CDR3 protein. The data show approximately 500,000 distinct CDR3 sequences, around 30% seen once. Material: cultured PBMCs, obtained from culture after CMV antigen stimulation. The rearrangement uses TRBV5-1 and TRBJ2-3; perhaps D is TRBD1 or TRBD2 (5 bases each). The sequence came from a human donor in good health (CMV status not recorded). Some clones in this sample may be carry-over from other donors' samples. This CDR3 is CASSRGRRTDTQYF. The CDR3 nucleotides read TGCGCCAGCAGCAGGGGTCGGAGGACAGATACGCAGTATTTT.